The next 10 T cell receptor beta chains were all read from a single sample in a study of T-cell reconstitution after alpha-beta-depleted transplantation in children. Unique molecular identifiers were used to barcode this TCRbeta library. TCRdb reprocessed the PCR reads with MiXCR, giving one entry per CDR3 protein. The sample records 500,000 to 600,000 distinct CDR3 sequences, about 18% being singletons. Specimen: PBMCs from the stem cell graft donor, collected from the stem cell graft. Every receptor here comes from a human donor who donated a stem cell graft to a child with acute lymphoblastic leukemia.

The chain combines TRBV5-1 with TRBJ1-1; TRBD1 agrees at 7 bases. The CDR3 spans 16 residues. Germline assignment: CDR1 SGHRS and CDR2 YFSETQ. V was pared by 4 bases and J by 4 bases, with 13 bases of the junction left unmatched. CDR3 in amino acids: CASSPRDSGWGTEAFF. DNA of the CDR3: TGCGCCAGCAGCCCACGGGACAGCGGATGGGGCACTGAAGCTTTCTTT.

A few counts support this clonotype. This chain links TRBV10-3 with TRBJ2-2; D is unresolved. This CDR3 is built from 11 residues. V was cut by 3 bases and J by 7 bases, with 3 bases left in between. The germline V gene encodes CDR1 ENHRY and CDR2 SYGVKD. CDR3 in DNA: TGTGCCATCAGTGAAGGCGGGGAGCTGTTTTTT. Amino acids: CAISEGGELFF.

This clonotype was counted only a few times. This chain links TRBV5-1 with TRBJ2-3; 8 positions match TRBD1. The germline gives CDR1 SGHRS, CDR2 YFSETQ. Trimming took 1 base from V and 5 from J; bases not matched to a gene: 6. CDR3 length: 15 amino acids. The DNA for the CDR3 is TGCGCCAGCAGCTTGCCAGGGGGCAAGGGAGATACGCAGTATTTT. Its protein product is CASSLPGGKGDTQYF.

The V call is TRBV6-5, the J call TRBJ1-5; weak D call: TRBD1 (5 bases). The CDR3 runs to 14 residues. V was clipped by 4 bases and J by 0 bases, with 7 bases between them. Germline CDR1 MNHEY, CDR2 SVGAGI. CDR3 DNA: TGTGCCAGCAGTTCAGGACATAGCAATCAGCCCCAGCATTTT. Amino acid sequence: CASSSGHSNQPQHF.

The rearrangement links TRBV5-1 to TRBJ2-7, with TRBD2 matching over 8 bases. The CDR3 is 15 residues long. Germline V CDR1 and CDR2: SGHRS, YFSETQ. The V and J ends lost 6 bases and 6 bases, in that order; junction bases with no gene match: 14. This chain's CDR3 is CASTLSLAGSTEQYF. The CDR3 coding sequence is TGCGCCAGCACCCTTTCCTTAGCGGGATCAACCGAGCAGTACTTC.

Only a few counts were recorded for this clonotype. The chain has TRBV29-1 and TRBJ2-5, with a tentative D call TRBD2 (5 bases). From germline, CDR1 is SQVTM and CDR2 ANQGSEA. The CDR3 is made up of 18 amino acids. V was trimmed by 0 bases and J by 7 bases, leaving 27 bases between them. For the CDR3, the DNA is TGCAGCGTTGAAGATCATGGGCGTAAAGGGAGTATGCCCGGGACCCAGTACTTC. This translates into CSVEDHGRKGSMPGTQYF.

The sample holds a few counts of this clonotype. CDR3 coding DNA: TGCAGTGCTATAGCGGGTCTTTTGAGGAGGACCTACAATGAGCAGTTCTTC. It yields the protein CSAIAGLLRRTYNEQFF. The chain employs TRBV20-1 and TRBJ2-1, with 7 bases matching TRBD2. Germline CDR1 DFQATT, CDR2 SNEGSKA (reference sequence). V lost 4 bases to trimming and J lost 2 bases; unmatched junction nucleotides: 14. The CDR3 is 17 amino acids.

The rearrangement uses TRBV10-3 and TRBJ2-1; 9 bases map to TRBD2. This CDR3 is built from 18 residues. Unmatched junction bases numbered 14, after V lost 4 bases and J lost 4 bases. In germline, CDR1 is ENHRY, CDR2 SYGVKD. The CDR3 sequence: CAISGGGGVADVYNEQFF. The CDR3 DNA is TGTGCCATCAGTGGCGGGGGGGGCGTAGCCGACGTATACAATGAGCAGTTCTTC.

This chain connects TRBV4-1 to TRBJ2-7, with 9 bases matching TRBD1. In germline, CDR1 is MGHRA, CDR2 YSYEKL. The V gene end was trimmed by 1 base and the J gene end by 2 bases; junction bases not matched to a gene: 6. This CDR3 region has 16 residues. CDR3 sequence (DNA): TGCGCCAGCAGCCAAGCCTTGACAGGGGGGACCTACGAGCAGTACTTC. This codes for CASSQALTGGTYEQYF.

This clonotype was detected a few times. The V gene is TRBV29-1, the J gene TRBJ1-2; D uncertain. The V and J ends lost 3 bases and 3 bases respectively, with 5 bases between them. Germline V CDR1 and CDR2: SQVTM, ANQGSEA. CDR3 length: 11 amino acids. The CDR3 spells CSVDEDYGYTF. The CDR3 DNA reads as TGCAGCGTTGACGAAGACTATGGCTACACCTTC.